One sample yielded the 8 T cell receptor beta chains listed below, sequenced in a study of cytomegalovirus exposure and HLA in healthy donors. 13 Jbeta primers and 60 Vbeta primers were used for the PCR. The repertoire was sequenced with immunoSEQ multiplex PCR; TCRdb's copy has only in-frame clones and lacks some. The table records 200,000 to 250,000 clones, roughly 82% of them present only once. The sample taken for sequencing was PBMCs. All receptors derive from a woman aged 40 to 55 in good health and CMV-seropositive.

The rearrangement joins TRBV9 to TRBJ2-7; perhaps TRBD1 as D (6 bases). Trimming removed 4 bases from V and 6 bases from J, with 17 bases in between. Per the germline V gene, CDR1 is SGDLS and CDR2 is YYNGEE. The CDR3 contains 14 residues. The DNA of the CDR3 is TGTGCCAGCAGCCCGCACCAACAGGGAGCCGAGCAGTACTTC. Its protein product is CASSPHQQGAEQYF.

This clone occurred a few times. The gene calls are TRBV18 and TRBJ1-5; 7 positions agree with TRBD1. With V trimmed by 6 bases and J by 3 bases, 5 bases remained unmatched. Germline V gives CDR1 KGHSH, CDR2 LQKENI. CDR3 length: 14 residues. CDR3 protein: CASSLTGVNQPQHF. The CDR3 DNA reads as TGTGCCAGCTCGCTCACAGGGGTCAATCAGCCCCAGCATTTT.

The chain joins TRBV12-5 to TRBJ2-5; a possible D gene is TRBD2 (5 bases). The CDR3 is 14 amino acids. Germline V gene data show CDR1 as LGHNT and CDR2 as FRNRAP. Trimming shortened V by 1 base and J by 5 bases, and 11 bases separated the two germline ends. CDR3 bases: TGTGCTAGTGGTTTGGAGGGCAGGAGGGAGACCCAGTACTTC. As protein: CASGLEGRRETQYF.

This chain uses TRBV2 with TRBJ1-5; TRBD1 matches 8 bases. The CDR3 extends over 15 amino acids. From germline, CDR1 is SNHLY and CDR2 FYNNEI. V lost 3 bases to trimming and J lost 3 bases; unmatched junction nucleotides: 4. CDR3 sequence reads: CASSEGQAINQPQHF. CDR3 nucleotide sequence: TGTGCCAGCAGTGAGGGACAGGCGATCAATCAGCCCCAGCATTTT.

This chain links TRBV6-5 with TRBJ2-2, with 8 bases identical to TRBD1. Germline lookup yields CDR1 MNHEY and CDR2 SVGAGI. This CDR3 contains 14 residues. The V gene end was trimmed by 6 bases and the J gene end by 7 bases; junction bases not matched to a gene: 7. CDR3 sequence: CASSGQGGIGELFF. The DNA of the CDR3 is TGTGCCAGCAGCGGACAGGGCGGGATCGGGGAGCTGTTTTTT.

The chain employs TRBV18 and TRBJ1-1, with D unclear. V dropped 5 bases and J dropped 4 bases, with 17 bases sitting between them. CDR1 is KGHSH and CDR2 is LQKENI in the germline V gene. The CDR3 contains 15 residues. The CDR3 region has the DNA TGTGCCAGCTCATCCAGGAGGGTAACGGGCACTGAAGCTTTCTTT. It is translated as CASSSRRVTGTEAFF.

V gene TRBV11-3 combines with J gene TRBJ2-3, with 8 bases matching TRBD2. Trimming at V came to 2 bases and at J to 4 bases, leaving 8 bases not matched to a gene. Germline V CDR1 and CDR2: SGHNT, YENEEA. This CDR3 comprises 16 residues. The CDR3 sequence: CASSLTTASGSDTQYF. In DNA form, the CDR3 reads TGTGCCAGCAGCTTAACGACGGCTAGCGGGTCAGATACGCAGTATTTT.

The rearrangement joins TRBV5-1 to TRBJ1-1; a possible D gene is TRBD1 (6 bases). The CDR3 is 13 amino acids. From germline, CDR1 is SGHRS and CDR2 YFSETQ. The germline V and J ends were trimmed by 3 bases and 8 bases, with 14 bases remaining between them. The DNA of the CDR3 is TGCGCCAGCAGCTCAGGGACACTAAACGAAGCTTTCTTT. As protein: CASSSGTLNEAFF.